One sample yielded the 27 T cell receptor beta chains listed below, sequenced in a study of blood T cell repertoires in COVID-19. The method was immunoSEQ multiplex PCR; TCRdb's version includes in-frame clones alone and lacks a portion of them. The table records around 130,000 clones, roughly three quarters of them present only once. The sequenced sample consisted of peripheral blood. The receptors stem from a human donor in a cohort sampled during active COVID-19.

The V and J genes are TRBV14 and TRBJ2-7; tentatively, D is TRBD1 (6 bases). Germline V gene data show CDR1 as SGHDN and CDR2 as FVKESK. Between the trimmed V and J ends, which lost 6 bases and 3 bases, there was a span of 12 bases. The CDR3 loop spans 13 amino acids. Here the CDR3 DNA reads TGTGCCAGCAGAGACACAGGGTTCTACGAGCAGTACTTC. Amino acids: CASRDTGFYEQYF.

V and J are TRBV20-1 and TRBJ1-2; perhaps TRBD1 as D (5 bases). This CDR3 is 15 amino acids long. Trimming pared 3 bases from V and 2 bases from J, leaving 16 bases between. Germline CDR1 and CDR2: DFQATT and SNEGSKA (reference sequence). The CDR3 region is CSASVQPGFNYGYTF. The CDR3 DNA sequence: TGCAGTGCTAGTGTCCAACCAGGGTTCAACTATGGCTACACCTTC.

The CDR3 sequence is CASSESDYGYTF. The CDR3 DNA reads TGTGCCAGCAGTGAATCGGACTATGGCTACACCTTC. The chain carries TRBV6-1 and TRBJ1-2; D call uncertain. CDR1 and CDR2 from the germline V gene are MNHNS and SASEGT. The V end was cut by 2 bases, the J end by 3 bases, with 4 bases between. The CDR3 consists of 12 residues.

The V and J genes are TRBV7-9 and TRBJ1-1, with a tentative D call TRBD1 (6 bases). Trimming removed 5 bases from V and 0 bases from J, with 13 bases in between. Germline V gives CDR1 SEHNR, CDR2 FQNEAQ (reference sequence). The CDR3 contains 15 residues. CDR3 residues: CASSPSTGVNTEAFF. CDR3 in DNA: TGTGCCAGCAGCCCCTCGACAGGTGTGAACACTGAAGCTTTCTTT.

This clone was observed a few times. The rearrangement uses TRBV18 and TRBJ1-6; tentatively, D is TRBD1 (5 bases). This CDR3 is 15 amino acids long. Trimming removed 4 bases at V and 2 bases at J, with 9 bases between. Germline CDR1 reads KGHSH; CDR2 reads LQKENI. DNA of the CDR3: TGTGCCAGCTCACAATTGACAGCCTATAATTCACCCCTCCACTTT. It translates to CASSQLTAYNSPLHF. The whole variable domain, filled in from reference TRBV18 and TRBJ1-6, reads NAGVMQNPRHLVRRRGQEARLRCSPMKGHSHVYWYRQLPEEGLKFMVYLQKENIIDESGMPKERFSAEFPKEGPSILRIQQVVRGDSAAYFCASSQLTAYNSPLHFGNGTRLTVT.

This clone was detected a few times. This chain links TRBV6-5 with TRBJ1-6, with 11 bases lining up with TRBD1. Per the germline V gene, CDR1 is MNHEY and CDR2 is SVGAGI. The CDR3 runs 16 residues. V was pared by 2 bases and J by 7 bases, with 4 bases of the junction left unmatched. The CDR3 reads CASSYAWDRGNSPLHF. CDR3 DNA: TGTGCCAGCAGTTACGCATGGGACAGGGGGAATTCACCCCTCCACTTT.

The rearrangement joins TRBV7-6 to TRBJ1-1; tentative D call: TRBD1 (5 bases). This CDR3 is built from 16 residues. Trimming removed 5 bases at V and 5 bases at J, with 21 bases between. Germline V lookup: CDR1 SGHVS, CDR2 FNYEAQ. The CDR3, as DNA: TGTGCCAGCAGCCCCCGCCCGGGGGATGTGGAGACTGAAGCTTTCTTT. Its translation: CASSPRPGDVETEAFF.

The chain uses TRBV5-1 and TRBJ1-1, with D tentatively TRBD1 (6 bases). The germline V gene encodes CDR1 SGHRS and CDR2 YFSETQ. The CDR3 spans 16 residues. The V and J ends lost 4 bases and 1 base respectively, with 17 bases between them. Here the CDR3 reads CASSIGTPSGNTEAFF. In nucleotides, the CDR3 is TGCGCCAGCAGCATCGGGACACCCTCCGGGAACACTGAAGCTTTCTTT.

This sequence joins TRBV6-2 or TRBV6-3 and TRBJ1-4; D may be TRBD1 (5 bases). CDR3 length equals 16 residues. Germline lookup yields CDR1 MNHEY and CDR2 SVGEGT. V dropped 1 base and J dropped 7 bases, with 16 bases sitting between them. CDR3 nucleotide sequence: TGTGCCAGCAGTTACTTAGGGGTACGGTATACTGAAAAACTGTTTTTT. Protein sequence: CASSYLGVRYTEKLFF.

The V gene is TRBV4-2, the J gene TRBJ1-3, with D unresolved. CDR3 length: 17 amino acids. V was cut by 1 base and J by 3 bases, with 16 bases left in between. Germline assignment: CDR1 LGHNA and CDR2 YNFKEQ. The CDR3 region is CASSQGARAYNGNTIYF. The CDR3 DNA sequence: TGTGCCAGCAGCCAAGGGGCTCGAGCTTACAATGGAAACACCATATATTTT.

This CDR3 reads CASTPGGTGGYEQYF. CDR3 sequence (DNA): TGTGCCAGCACCCCCGGGGGAACAGGGGGATACGAGCAGTACTTC. This chain uses TRBV28 with TRBJ2-7, with 8 bases that match TRBD1. Per germline, CDR1 MDHEN and CDR2 SYDVKM. V lost 7 bases, J lost 4 bases, and 12 bases stayed unmatched. CDR3 length: 15 amino acids.

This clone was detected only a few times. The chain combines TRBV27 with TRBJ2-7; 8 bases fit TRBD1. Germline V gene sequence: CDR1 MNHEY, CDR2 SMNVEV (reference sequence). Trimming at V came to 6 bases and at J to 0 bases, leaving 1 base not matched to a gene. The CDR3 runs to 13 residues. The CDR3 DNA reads TGTGCCAGCAGGGGGACAGGCTCCTACGAGCAGTACTTC. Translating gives CASRGTGSYEQYF.

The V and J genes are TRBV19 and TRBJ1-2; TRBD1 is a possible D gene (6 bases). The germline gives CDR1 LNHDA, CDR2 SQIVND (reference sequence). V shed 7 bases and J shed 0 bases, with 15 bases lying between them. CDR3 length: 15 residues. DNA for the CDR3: TGTGCCAGTACCAGGACAGCGGTAGCTAACTATGGCTACACCTTC. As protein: CASTRTAVANYGYTF.

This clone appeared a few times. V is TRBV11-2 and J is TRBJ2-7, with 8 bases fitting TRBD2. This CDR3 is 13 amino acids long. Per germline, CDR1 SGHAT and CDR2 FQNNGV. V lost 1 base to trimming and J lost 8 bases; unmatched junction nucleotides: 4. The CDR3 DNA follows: TGTGCCAGCAGCTTAGTACTAGCGGTTCAGCAGTACTTC. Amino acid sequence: CASSLVLAVQQYF.

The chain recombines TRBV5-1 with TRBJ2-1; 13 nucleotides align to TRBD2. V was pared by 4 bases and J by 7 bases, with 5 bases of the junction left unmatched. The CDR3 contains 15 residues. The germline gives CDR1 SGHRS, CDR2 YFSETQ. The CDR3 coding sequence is TGCGCCAGCAGCGCCGGGACTAGCGGGATTAATGAGCAGTTCTTC. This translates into CASSAGTSGINEQFF.

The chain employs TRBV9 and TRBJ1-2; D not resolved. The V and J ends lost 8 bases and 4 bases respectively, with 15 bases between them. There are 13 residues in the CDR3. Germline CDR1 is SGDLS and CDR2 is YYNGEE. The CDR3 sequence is CASRRILGYGYTF. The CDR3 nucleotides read TGTGCCAGTAGGAGGATACTCGGCTATGGCTACACCTTC.

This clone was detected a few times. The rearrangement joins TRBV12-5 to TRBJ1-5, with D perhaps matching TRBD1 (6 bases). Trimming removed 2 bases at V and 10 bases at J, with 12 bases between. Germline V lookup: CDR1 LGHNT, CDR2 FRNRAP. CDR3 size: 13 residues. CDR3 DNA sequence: TGTGCTAGTGGTTTGACCAGGGGTGGTCCCCAGCATTTT. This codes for CASGLTRGGPQHF. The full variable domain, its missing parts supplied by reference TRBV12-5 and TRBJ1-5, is DARVTQTPRHKVTEMGQEVTMRCQPILGHNTVFWYRQTMMQGLELLAYFRNRAPLDDSGMPKDRFSAEMPDATLATLKIQPSEPRDSAVYFCASGLTRGGPQHFGDGTRLSIL.

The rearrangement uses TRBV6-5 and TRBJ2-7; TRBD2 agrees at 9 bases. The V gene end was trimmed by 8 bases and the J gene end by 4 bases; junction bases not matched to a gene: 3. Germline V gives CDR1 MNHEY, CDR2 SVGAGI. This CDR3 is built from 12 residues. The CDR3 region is CASVSGRYEQYF. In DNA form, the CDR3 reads TGTGCCAGCGTTAGCGGGAGATACGAGCAGTACTTC.

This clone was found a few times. The CDR3 region has the DNA TGTGCCACCAGTGATTTGGCACAGGAAGCCGCGCCCCAGCATTTT. Protein: CATSDLAQEAAPQHF. This chain links TRBV24-1 with TRBJ1-5; D is perhaps TRBD1 (5 bases). CDR1 is KGHDR, CDR2 SFDVKD, per germline. The V end was cut by 0 bases, the J end by 9 bases, with 14 bases between. CDR3 length: 15 residues.

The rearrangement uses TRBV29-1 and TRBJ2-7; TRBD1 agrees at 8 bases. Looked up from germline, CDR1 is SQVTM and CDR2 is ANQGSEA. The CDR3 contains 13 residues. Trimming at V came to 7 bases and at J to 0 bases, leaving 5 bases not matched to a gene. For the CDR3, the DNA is TGCAGCGCCCAGACAGGGGACTCCTACGAGCAGTACTTC. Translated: CSAQTGDSYEQYF.

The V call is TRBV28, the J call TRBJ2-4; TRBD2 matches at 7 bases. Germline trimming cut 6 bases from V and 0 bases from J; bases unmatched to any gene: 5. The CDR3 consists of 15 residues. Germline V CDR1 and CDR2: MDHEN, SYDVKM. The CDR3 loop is CASRPSGLAKNIQYF. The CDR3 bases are TGTGCCAGCAGACCTAGCGGCCTAGCCAAAAACATTCAGTACTTC.

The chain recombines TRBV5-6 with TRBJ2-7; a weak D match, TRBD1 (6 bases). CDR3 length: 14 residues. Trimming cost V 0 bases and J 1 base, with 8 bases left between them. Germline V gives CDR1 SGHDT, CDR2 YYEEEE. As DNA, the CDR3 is TGTGCCAGCAGCTTGGCAGGGGTTTCCTACGAGCAGTACTTC. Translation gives CASSLAGVSYEQYF.

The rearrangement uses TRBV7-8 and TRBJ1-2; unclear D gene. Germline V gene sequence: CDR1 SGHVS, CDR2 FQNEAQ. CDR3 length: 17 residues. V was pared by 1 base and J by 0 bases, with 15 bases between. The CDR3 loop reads CASSLGALGSANYGYTF. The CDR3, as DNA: TGTGCCAGCAGCTTAGGGGCTTTGGGGAGCGCTAACTATGGCTACACCTTC. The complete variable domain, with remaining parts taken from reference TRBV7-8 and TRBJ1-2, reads GAGVSQSPRYKVAKRGQDVALRCDPISGHVSLFWYQQALGQGPEFLTYFQNEAQLDKSGLPSDRFFAERPEGSVSTLKIQRTQQEDSAVYLCASSLGALGSANYGYTFGSGTRLTVV.

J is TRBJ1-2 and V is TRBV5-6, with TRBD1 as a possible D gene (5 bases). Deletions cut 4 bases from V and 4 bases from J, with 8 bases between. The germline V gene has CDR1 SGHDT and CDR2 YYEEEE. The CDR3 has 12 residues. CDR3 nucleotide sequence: TGTGCCAGCAGCCCCGGGGGCTATGGCTACACCTTC. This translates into CASSPGGYGYTF.

The CDR3 coding sequence is TGCGCCAACCCGAAATCATCGGGAAAAGAGAATTCACCCCTCCACTTT. It specifies CANPKSSGKENSPLHF. The chain carries TRBV10-1 and TRBJ1-6; D is unresolved. CDR1 is WNHNN and CDR2 is SYGVQD in the germline V gene (reference sequence). This CDR3 has 16 amino acids. Between the trimmed V and J ends, which lost 10 bases and 7 bases, there was a span of 23 bases.

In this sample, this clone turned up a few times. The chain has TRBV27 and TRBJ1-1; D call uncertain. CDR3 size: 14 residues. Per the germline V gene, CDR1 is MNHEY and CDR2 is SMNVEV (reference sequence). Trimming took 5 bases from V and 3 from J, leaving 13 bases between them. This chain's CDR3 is CASSNRRVDTEAFF. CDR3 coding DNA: TGTGCCAGCAGTAACAGAAGAGTGGACACTGAAGCTTTCTTT.

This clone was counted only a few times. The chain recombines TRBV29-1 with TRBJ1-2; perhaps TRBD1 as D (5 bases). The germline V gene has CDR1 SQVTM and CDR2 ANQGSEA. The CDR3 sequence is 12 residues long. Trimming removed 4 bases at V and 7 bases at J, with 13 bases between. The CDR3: CSVVGQGSGYTF. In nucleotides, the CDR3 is TGCAGCGTTGTAGGGCAGGGAAGTGGCTACACCTTC.